These T cell receptor beta chains were read from a single sample in a study of shared clonotypes between healthy human individuals. The assay was immunoSEQ multiplex PCR, and TCRdb's table has in-frame clones only and misses some. The sample includes around 500,000 clones, roughly three quarters of them seen just once. Material for sequencing was PBMCs. The receptors were sampled from a woman in her thirties or forties in good health. Some clones in this sample may be carry-over from other donors' samples. CDR3s include the opening cysteine and the closing phenylalanine or tryptophan. Where a row states a size, it is once, few, many or the class of an expanded clone; other rows omit it.

j_call: TRBJ2-5
v_call: TRBV30
clone_size: NA
cdr3_aa: CAWSVRPSGNGETQYF

j_call: TRBJ2-1
v_call: TRBV28
clone_size: NA
cdr3_aa: CASTLGLAGNNEQFF

j_call: TRBJ2-7
v_call: TRBV18
clone_size: NA
cdr3_aa: CASSPTGAAKSYEQYF

j_call: TRBJ2-5
v_call: TRBV5-1
clone_size: NA
cdr3_aa: CASSSGNSGRAGETQYF

j_call: TRBJ2-2
v_call: TRBV20-1
clone_size: NA
cdr3_aa: CSAPRWGELFF

j_call: TRBJ2-5
v_call: TRBV27
clone_size: NA
cdr3_aa: CASSLQRTVASKGSQETQYF

j_call: TRBJ2-3
v_call: TRBV7-9
clone_size: NA
cdr3_aa: CASSLSADTDTQYF

j_call: TRBJ2-7
v_call: TRBV5-1
clone_size: NA
cdr3_aa: CASSLGPGSYEQYF

j_call: TRBJ2-5
v_call: TRBV5-1
clone_size: NA
cdr3_aa: CASSLFPSGSGETQYF

j_call: TRBJ2-7
v_call: TRBV18
clone_size: many
cdr3_aa: CASSTGTASTYEQYF

j_call: TRBJ2-1
v_call: TRBV7-2
clone_size: NA
cdr3_aa: CASSPGLARSSYNEQFF

j_call: TRBJ2-3
v_call: TRBV7-2
clone_size: NA
cdr3_aa: CASSPLGADTQYF

j_call: TRBJ1-2
v_call: TRBV5-1
clone_size: NA
cdr3_aa: CASSPPLGDYGYTF

j_call: TRBJ1-1
v_call: TRBV28
clone_size: NA
cdr3_aa: CASSLRQGAGNTEAFF

j_call: TRBJ1-1
v_call: TRBV4-2
clone_size: NA
cdr3_aa: CASSQRAMNTEAFF

j_call: TRBJ1-4
v_call: TRBV15
clone_size: NA
cdr3_aa: CATSRDRYEKLFF

j_call: TRBJ1-4
v_call: TRBV6-1
clone_size: NA
cdr3_aa: CASSEQDRTNEKLFF

j_call: TRBJ2-1
v_call: TRBV10-3
clone_size: NA
cdr3_aa: CAISEDRDTGNEQFF

j_call: TRBJ2-2
v_call: TRBV2
clone_size: few
cdr3_aa: CARLDFTGELFF

j_call: TRBJ2-7
v_call: TRBV18
clone_size: NA
cdr3_aa: CASSRDRDYEQYF

j_call: TRBJ1-2
v_call: TRBV30
clone_size: NA
cdr3_aa: CASSGGLNYGYTF

j_call: TRBJ2-4
v_call: TRBV7-2
clone_size: NA
cdr3_aa: CASSPGLAKNIQYF

j_call: TRBJ1-2
v_call: TRBV28
clone_size: NA
cdr3_aa: CASSLLGQTDDFFYGYTF

j_call: TRBJ1-3
v_call: TRBV2
clone_size: few
cdr3_aa: CASRGSGNTIYF

j_call: TRBJ1-5
v_call: TRBV2
clone_size: NA
cdr3_aa: CASSDQDRSNQPQHF

j_call: TRBJ2-7
v_call: TRBV21-1
clone_size: NA
cdr3_aa: CASSKVRGGEGREAYEQYF

j_call: TRBJ2-5
v_call: TRBV5-1
clone_size: NA
cdr3_aa: CASSPRGNQETQYF

j_call: TRBJ2-7
v_call: TRBV27
clone_size: NA
cdr3_aa: CASSRFLADLSYEQYF

j_call: TRBJ1-1
v_call: TRBV19
clone_size: NA
cdr3_aa: CASGETGVAFF

j_call: TRBJ2-7
v_call: TRBV6-1
clone_size: many
cdr3_aa: CASSGLSGSSDEQYF

j_call: TRBJ2-1
v_call: TRBV6-1
clone_size: NA
cdr3_aa: CASSSLAGVLNEQFF

j_call: TRBJ1-4
v_call: TRBV30
clone_size: NA
cdr3_aa: CAWSVQGEKLFF

j_call: TRBJ2-1
v_call: TRBV27
clone_size: NA
cdr3_aa: CASSPQSGALYNEQFF